This entry describes one T cell receptor beta chain. These data originate in a study of blood T cell repertoires in COVID-19. About the research overall: The samples span acute and convalescent COVID-19 from the United States, Italy and Spain. T cells, B-cell-depleted T cells, or PBMCs provided the cDNA or gDNA that served as material.

Authors' methods: Estimates of nucleated cell counts were drawn from the amplification of reference gene primers. Assay used: immunoSEQ multiplex PCR; TCRdb lists only in-frame clones, some missing. V and J calls and clone size follow that table, whereas D and trimming were derived from the DNA. The table records about 36,000 clones, around 78% of them present only once. The V and J ends lost 4 bases and 4 bases respectively, with 8 bases between them. The CDR3 is made up of 13 amino acids. The V gene's germline CDR1 is MNHEY and CDR2 SVGAGI. Sequencing was carried out using peripheral blood. The chain combines TRBV6-5 with TRBJ2-1, with a weak D call TRBD2 (5 bases). The TCR sequence derives from a man aged 55-75 years with acute or convalescent COVID-19. The CDR3 region is CASSLGLYNEQFF. Here the CDR3 DNA reads TGTGCCAGCAGTTTAGGACTGTACAATGAGCAGTTCTTC.